The rows below give T cell receptor beta chains drawn from one sample of a study of Ad26.COV2.S vaccination and SARS-CoV-2 variants. The data were produced by immunoSEQ multiplex PCR, yet TCRdb's version contains in-frame clones alone and is incomplete. The sample lists about 430,000 clones; around 90% were seen once. This material consisted of peripheral blood, taken in a trial of Ad26.COV2.S vaccine versus placebo. Source of these receptors: a person between 18 and 59 years old who received the Ad26.COV2.S COVID-19 vaccine or a placebo. Both conserved end residues are part of each CDR3. The D gene is left open where the match is weak. A clone size is listed for some rows: how often the clone was seen (once, few, many), or a class if it is expanded.

>TRBD1|.|TRBJ2-7|TRBV19
TGTGCCAGTAGTGAACTCACCGGGACAGGGAACGAGCAGTACTTC
CASSELTGTGNEQYF
>TRBD1|.|TRBJ1-1|TRBV5-1
TGCGCCAGCAGCTTGGGGGCCCGACAGGGGTGGACTGAAGCTTTCTTT
CASSLGARQGWTEAFF
>TRBD2|.|TRBJ2-1|TRBV25-1
TGTGCCAGCAGTATCCTTTGGGGACTACCAAACAATGAGCAGTTCTTC
CASSILWGLPNNEQFF
>.|few|TRBJ1-5|TRBV19
TGTGCCAGTAGTATATTCACAGCTAATCAGCCCCAGCATTTT
CASSIFTANQPQHF
>TRBD2|.|TRBJ2-7|TRBV4-2
TGTGCCAGCAGCCAAGCCGGGACTAGCGGGAGCTACGAGCAGTACTTC
CASSQAGTSGSYEQYF
>TRBD2|.|TRBJ2-7|TRBV5-1
TGCGCCAGCAGATTGACGGGAGGTGTCTACGAGCAGTACTTC
CASRLTGGVYEQYF
>.|.|TRBJ2-1|TRBV18
TGTGCCAGCTCACCACCCGAAAGACTAGTTTTGGGCAATGAGCAGTTCTTC
CASSPPERLVLGNEQFF
>.|.|TRBJ1-5|TRBV6-5
TGTGCCAGCCGTTCGGGGGTAGGTAGCAATCAGCCCCAGCATTTT
CASRSGVGSNQPQHF
>.|.|TRBJ1-1|TRBV6-5
TGTGCCAGCAGTTACGACGGTAGGTCTGAAGCTTTCTTT
CASSYDGRSEAFF
>TRBD2|.|TRBJ2-1|TRBV7-9
TGTGCCAGCAGCACAAGGACTAGCGGATCAATTCGCGATGAGCAGTTCTTC
CASSTRTSGSIRDEQFF
>.|.|TRBJ2-7|TRBV20-1
TGCAGTGCTAGTATGTCTGGCCCCACTTACGAGCAGTACTTC
CSASMSGPTYEQYF
>.|.|TRBJ1-2|TRBV19
TGTGCCAGTAGGCTGGGGAGCTATGGCTACACCTTC
CASRLGSYGYTF
>TRBD1|.|TRBJ1-2|TRBV24-1
TGTGCCACCAGTGCTATCGGGGACAGCCCCTATGGCTACACCTTC
CATSAIGDSPYGYTF
>TRBD1|.|TRBJ1-2|TRBV6-5
TGTGCCAGCAGTTATTTAACAGGGGCTGACTATGGCTACACCTTC
CASSYLTGADYGYTF
>.|few|TRBJ2-7|TRBV2
TGTGCCAGCACACTTGGCGGGAATGTCTACGAGCAGTACTTC
CASTLGGNVYEQYF
>.|.|TRBJ1-2|TRBV5-1
TGCGCCAGCAGCTCCGACTTGGGATCCTATGGCTACACCTTC
CASSSDLGSYGYTF
>.|.|TRBJ1-3|TRBV6-6
TGTGCCAGCAGTTTCCCTGGAAACACCATATATTTT
CASSFPGNTIYF